This T cell receptor beta chain was sequenced in a study of CD8 T cells in ankylosing spondylitis. Study results and limitations: Among TCR beta sequences, a motif of several highly homologous variants appeared characteristic of ankylosing spondylitis blood.

This clonotype has a handful of counts. Its antigen is not known. MiXCR was run by TCRdb on the 5' RACE reads, yielding one entry per CDR3 protein. The sample holds about 540,000 distinct CDR3 sequences, roughly 13% seen once. The sequence came from a male donor with ankylosing spondylitis. The material sequenced was blood, either unsorted or a sorted T cell fraction (not recorded which).

The CDR3 region has the DNA TGTGCCAGCAGCGTAGAATCCGGACCCTACGAGCAGTACTTC. Translated: CASSVESGPYEQYF. The genes are TRBV9 and TRBJ2-7; D gene uncertain. CDR1 and CDR2 from the germline V gene are SGDLS and YYNGEE. This CDR3 has 14 residues. Trimming took 0 bases from V and 2 from J, leaving 9 bases between them.